The 24 T cell receptor beta chains below were found in one sample sequenced in a study of siplizumab effects on memory and regulatory T cells. Assay: immunoSEQ multiplex PCR; the TCRdb copy retains only in-frame clones and omits some. This table holds about 100,000 clones, 94% found once. Sequences were obtained from non-Treg CD4+ T cells sorted from blood. All receptors derive from a human donor in good health.

The genes are TRBV7-9 and TRBJ1-2; weak D call: TRBD1 (5 bases). The V gene lost 5 bases and the J gene lost 4 bases, with 14 bases spanning the gap. This CDR3 spans 14 amino acids. CDR1 and CDR2 from the germline V gene are SEHNR and FQNEAQ (reference sequence). The CDR3, as DNA: TGTGCCAGCAGCCGTAACAGGTCCCTCTATGGCTACACCTTC. Protein sequence: CASSRNRSLYGYTF.

The J gene is TRBJ1-2, the V gene TRBV4-1; D is ambiguous. Germline V gene data show CDR1 as MGHRA and CDR2 as YSYEKL. This CDR3 region has 16 residues. V was trimmed by 0 bases and J by 4 bases, leaving 15 bases between them. CDR3 coding DNA: TGCGCCAGCAGCCAAGAGGTGGGTAGTGGGATCTATGGCTACACCTTC. Its protein product is CASSQEVGSGIYGYTF.

V usage is TRBV9 and J usage is TRBJ2-1; possibly TRBD2 for D (6 bases). The CDR3 sequence is 15 residues long. Trimming stripped 3 bases from V and 3 bases from J, with 13 bases between. Per the germline V gene, CDR1 is SGDLS and CDR2 is YYNGEE. DNA of the CDR3: TGTGCCAGCAGCGCCGGGACTGGTTACTACAATGAGCAGTTCTTC. Its protein product is CASSAGTGYYNEQFF.

The chain joins TRBV27 to TRBJ1-6; no reliable D call. Germline loops: CDR1 MNHEY, CDR2 SMNVEV (reference sequence). CDR3 length: 12 amino acids. Between the trimmed V and J ends, which lost 3 bases and 9 bases, there was a span of 6 bases. The CDR3 spells CASSFKSSPLHF. CDR3 DNA sequence: TGTGCCAGCAGTTTTAAATCTTCACCCCTCCACTTT.

Turning to this clone: The limits of the CDR3 on the DNA are not certain, so only TCRdb's listed CDR3 is given. The gene calls are TRBV6-6 and TRBJ2-1. Per germline, CDR1 MNHNY and CDR2 SVGAGI (reference sequence). The CDR3 has 15 amino acids, counting both end residues. CDR3 residues: CASSSSANTYNEQFF.

The chain has TRBV4-1 and TRBJ1-5; D is uncertain. Germline CDR1 and CDR2: MGHRA and YSYEKL. This CDR3 contains 16 residues. The V and J ends lost 1 base and 2 bases respectively, with 12 bases between them. CDR3 sequence: CASSQGGRGRNQPQHF. For the CDR3, the DNA is TGCGCCAGCAGCCAAGGCGGCCGGGGTCGCAATCAGCCCCAGCATTTT.

The chain carries TRBV7-2 and TRBJ2-3; 7 bases fit TRBD2. The trim removed 1 base at V and 8 bases at J, leaving 9 bases unmatched. The germline CDR1 and CDR2 sequences are SGHTA and FQGNSA. The CDR3 totals 15 residues. CDR3 sequence: CASSLDQRDGVTQYF. The CDR3 DNA follows: TGTGCCAGCAGCTTAGACCAGCGGGATGGGGTTACGCAGTATTTT.

The genes are TRBV5-1 and TRBJ1-3; D uncertain. Germline V gene data show CDR1 as SGHRS and CDR2 as YFSETQ. Trimming removed 5 bases from V and 0 bases from J, with 12 bases in between. The CDR3 loop spans 15 amino acids. CDR3 coding DNA: TGCGCCAGCAGACTCAGGTTTGACTCTGGAAACACCATATATTTT. Amino acid sequence: CASRLRFDSGNTIYF.

The chain uses TRBV19 and TRBJ2-1; 10 positions agree with TRBD1. The CDR3 covers 16 residues. CDR1 LNHDA and CDR2 SQIVND come from the germline V gene (reference sequence). Germline trimming cut 3 bases from V and 11 bases from J; bases unmatched to any gene: 13. CDR3 coding DNA: TGTGCCAGTAGTATTCCTACGGACAGGGGGATTCTACAGCAGTTCTTC. Protein product: CASSIPTDRGILQQFF.

The rearrangement joins TRBV11-2 to TRBJ2-7; the match to TRBD1 covers 11 bases. The ends lost 6 bases at V and 3 bases at J; junction bases unmatched: 7. Germline V CDR1 and CDR2: SGHAT, FQNNGV. CDR3 size: 15 residues. CDR3 protein: CASRFSGTGGYEQYF. The CDR3 DNA reads TGTGCCAGCAGGTTCTCGGGGACAGGGGGCTACGAGCAGTACTTC.

V is TRBV30 and J is TRBJ2-5, with unresolved D. V shed 2 bases and J shed 5 bases, with 12 bases lying between them. CDR1 and CDR2 (germline): GTSNPN, SVGIG (reference sequence). The CDR3 has 13 amino acids. In nucleotides, the CDR3 is TGTGCCTGGAGTTGGGCAGCTAGGGAGACCCAGTACTTC. Amino acids: CAWSWAARETQYF.

V gene TRBV2 combines with J gene TRBJ2-3, with D possibly being TRBD2 (5 bases). V shed 5 bases and J shed 2 bases, with 11 bases lying between them. Per the germline V gene, CDR1 is SNHLY and CDR2 is FYNNEI. The CDR3 totals 14 residues. CDR3 sequence: CASSTAAYTDTQYF. CDR3 in DNA: TGTGCCAGCAGTACAGCGGCATACACAGATACGCAGTATTTT.

This rearrangement joins TRBV19 to TRBJ1-2, with no clear D. The CDR3 is 13 residues long. Trimming shortened V by 0 bases and J by 7 bases, and 9 bases separated the two germline ends. The V gene's germline CDR1 is LNHDA and CDR2 SQIVND (reference sequence). The CDR3 DNA reads as TGTGCCAGTAGTATAGATTGGAACGGTGGCTACACCTTC. Its protein product is CASSIDWNGGYTF.

V and J are TRBV5-4 and TRBJ1-2; D is perhaps TRBD1 (5 bases). CDR1 SGHNT and CDR2 YYREEE come from the germline V gene (reference sequence). The V gene lost 3 bases and the J gene lost 6 bases, with 12 bases spanning the gap. The CDR3 sequence is 13 residues long. The CDR3 region is CASSSTKGDGYTF. CDR3 coding DNA: TGTGCCAGCAGCTCGACTAAAGGGGATGGCTACACCTTC.

The chain recombines TRBV13 with TRBJ2-3, with D perhaps matching TRBD2 (6 bases). Trimming shortened V by 5 bases and J by 1 base, and 13 bases separated the two germline ends. Germline V gene sequence: CDR1 PRHDT, CDR2 FYEKMQ (reference sequence). The CDR3 has 15 residues. In DNA form, the CDR3 reads TGTGCCAGCAGCATGCGCGGGGTCCGCACAGATACGCAGTATTTT. Amino acids: CASSMRGVRTDTQYF.

The chain employs TRBV7-6 and TRBJ2-1; D might be TRBD1 or TRBD2, each matching 5 bases. V lost 1 base and J 6 bases, leaving 10 bases between the germline ends. The CDR3 has 14 amino acids. Germline CDR1 is SGHVS and CDR2 is FNYEAQ. The CDR3 region has the DNA TGTGCCAGCAGCTTAGATCGAGGGACCAATGAGCAGTTCTTC. Translating gives CASSLDRGTNEQFF. Based on the CDR3 plus reference TRBV7-6 and TRBJ2-1, the full variable domain is GAGVSQSPRYKVTKRGQDVALRCDPISGHVSLYWYRQALGQGPEFLTYFNYEAQQDKSGLPNDRFSAERPEGSISTLTIQRTEQRDSAMYRCASSLDRGTNEQFFGPGTRLTVL.

The chain combines TRBV2 with TRBJ1-3; D gene ambiguous. With 2 bases removed from V and 1 base from J, the gap between germline ends came to 6 bases. CDR1 is SNHLY and CDR2 is FYNNEI in the germline V gene. This CDR3 spans 14 amino acids. Here the CDR3 reads CASSEQTSGNTIYF. In nucleotides, the CDR3 is TGTGCCAGCAGTGAACAGACTTCTGGAAACACCATATATTTT.

This clone was counted a few times. This chain links TRBV19 with TRBJ2-7; D gene ambiguous. The V gene lost 3 bases and the J gene lost 5 bases, with 14 bases spanning the gap. Germline CDR1 reads LNHDA; CDR2 reads SQIVND (reference sequence). There are 14 residues in the CDR3. The CDR3 nucleotides are TGTGCCAGTAGTATCTCCTGGTCCAAGCACGAGCAGTACTTC. It specifies CASSISWSKHEQYF.

The rearrangement links TRBV6-1 to TRBJ2-3, with unresolved D. Germline loops: CDR1 MNHNS, CDR2 SASEGT. V gave up 2 bases and J gave up 8 bases, with 14 bases separating them. The CDR3 extends over 14 amino acids. CDR3 DNA: TGTGCCAGCAGTGAATTACCCAAGATGGGTACGCAGTATTTT. Translating gives CASSELPKMGTQYF.

This sequence joins TRBV5-6 and TRBJ2-7; D could derive from TRBD1 or TRBD2 (5 bases each). Germline V gene lookup returns CDR1 SGHDT and CDR2 YYEEEE. Trimming pared 0 bases from V and 5 bases from J, leaving 18 bases between. The CDR3 runs 16 residues. The CDR3: CASSLGGSARVHEQYF. The DNA for the CDR3 is TGTGCCAGCAGCTTGGGGGGGTCAGCCAGAGTCCACGAGCAGTACTTC.

The J gene is TRBJ2-7, the V gene TRBV7-2; perhaps D is TRBD1 or TRBD2 (6 bases each). This CDR3 comprises 16 residues. CDR1 is SGHTA, CDR2 FQGNSA, per germline. V lost 8 bases to trimming and J lost 4 bases, with 24 bases between them. The CDR3 DNA follows: TGTGCCAGCGGCGGAACGGGGGCGGGGTCTTGGTACGAGCAGTACTTC. It yields the protein CASGGTGAGSWYEQYF.

This chain uses TRBV5-4 with TRBJ2-5; 10 bases are a match to TRBD1. CDR1 SGHNT and CDR2 YYREEE come from the germline V gene (reference sequence). This CDR3 region has 16 residues. The V segment lost 4 bases and the J segment 4 bases; nucleotides outside the gene matches: 10. Here the CDR3 reads CASSQPSTGGLETQYF. Here the CDR3 DNA reads TGTGCCAGCAGCCAACCGTCGACAGGGGGCTTAGAGACCCAGTACTTC.

The rearrangement joins TRBV18 to TRBJ2-7; D perhaps matches TRBD2 (6 bases). V lost 8 bases and J 5 bases, leaving 16 bases between the germline ends. Per germline, CDR1 KGHSH and CDR2 LQKENI. The CDR3 totals 13 residues. The DNA for the CDR3 is TGTGCCAGCACCACCCTCACTAGCCACGAGCAGTACTTC. Translating gives CASTTLTSHEQYF.

This clone was detected once. J is TRBJ1-1 and V is TRBV11-2; D gene uncertain. The CDR3 sequence is 12 residues long. Per germline, CDR1 SGHAT and CDR2 FQNNGV. Trimming pared 5 bases from V and 3 bases from J, leaving 7 bases between. CDR3 coding DNA: TGTGCCAGCAGCAGTAGGGACACTGAAGCTTTCTTT. Protein product: CASSSRDTEAFF.